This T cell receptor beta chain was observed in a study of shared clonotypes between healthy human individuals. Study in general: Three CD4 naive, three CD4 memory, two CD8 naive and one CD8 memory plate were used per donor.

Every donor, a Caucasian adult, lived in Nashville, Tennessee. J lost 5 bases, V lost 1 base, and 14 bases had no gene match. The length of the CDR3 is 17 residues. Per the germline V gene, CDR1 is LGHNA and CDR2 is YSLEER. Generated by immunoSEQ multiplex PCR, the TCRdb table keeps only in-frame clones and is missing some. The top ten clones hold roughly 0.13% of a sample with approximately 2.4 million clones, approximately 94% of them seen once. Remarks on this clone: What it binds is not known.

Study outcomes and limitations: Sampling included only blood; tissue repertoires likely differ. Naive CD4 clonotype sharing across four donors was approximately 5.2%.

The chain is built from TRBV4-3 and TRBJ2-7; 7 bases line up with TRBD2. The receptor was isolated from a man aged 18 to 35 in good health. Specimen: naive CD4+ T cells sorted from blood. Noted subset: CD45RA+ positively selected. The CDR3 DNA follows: TGCGCCAGCAGCCAAGGGGGGAGGGGAAGGGGCACCCACGAGCAGTACTTC. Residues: CASSQGGRGRGTHEQYF.